The entry below describes one T cell receptor beta chain. The junction had 3 bases not matched to a gene; V was cut back by 2 bases and J by 3 bases. The CDR3 runs to 15 residues. Germline CDR1 SGHTA, CDR2 FQGNSA. The sample is drawn from a study of response to subunit inactivated influenza vaccine. TCRdb itself ran the RT-PCR reads through MiXCR, one entry per CDR3 protein. The profile covers about 500,000 distinct CDR3 sequences, with approximately 15% appearing a single time and roughly 3% taken by the ten largest. Sequenced material: CD4+ T cells sorted from PBMCs, taken around 25 months after vaccination. This sequence was found in a man aged 45 to 75 who received an inactivated influenza vaccine. The chain links TRBV7-2 to TRBJ2-7, with 11 nucleotides matching TRBD2. CDR3 coding DNA: TGTGCCAGCAGCTTATACCTAGCGGGGGGCTACGAGCAGTACTTC. Amino acids: CASSLYLAGGYEQYF.